This entry describes one T cell receptor (beta chain). The data derive from a study of cytomegalovirus exposure and HLA in healthy donors. PCR primers comprised 60 Vbeta and 13 Jbeta primers. Original methodology: An analysis performed later counted around 80 million unique TCR beta chains (around 11 million of them shared). This table comes from immunoSEQ multiplex PCR, and its TCRdb copy is limited to in-frame clones, with some not included. D and trimming come from the DNA, and the V and J calls and clone size come from that table. Its clone listing holds 100,000 to 150,000 clones. This TCR came from a man in his forties in good health and CMV-seronegative. Sequenced material: PBMCs.

CDR3: CASSLAGLNGETQYF. The CDR3 nucleotides are TGCGCCAGCAGCTTGGCGGGTTTGAACGGAGAGACCCAGTACTTC. The chain links TRBV5-1 to TRBJ2-5; no clear D. This CDR3 comprises 15 residues. With 0 bases removed from V and 4 bases from J, the gap between germline ends came to 13 bases. Germline assignment: CDR1 SGHRS and CDR2 YFSETQ.